This TCR beta chain was sequenced during a study of cytomegalovirus exposure and HLA in healthy donors. 13 Jbeta primers and 60 Vbeta primers were used for the PCR. Clones were sequenced by immunoSEQ multiplex PCR, and TCRdb holds only the in-frame ones, with some missing. Of about 70,000 clones in the sample, roughly 71% are singletons; the top ten hold roughly 11%. This CDR3 comprises 15 residues. The J segment lost 6 bases and the V segment lost 8 bases, leaving 7 bases of the junction unmatched. Looked up from germline, CDR1 is MNHNS and CDR2 is SASEGT. The chain uses TRBV6-1 and TRBJ2-2; TRBD2 aligns across 12 bases. The sample comprised PBMCs. This clonotype was sampled from an older woman in good health and CMV-seropositive. As DNA, the CDR3 is TGTGCCAGCGGGGGACTAGCGGGTTTAGCCGGGGAGCTGTTTTTT. Translated: CASGGLAGLAGELFF.